The 20 T cell receptor beta chains given below trace back to one sample, sequenced in a study of T cells and Merkel cell carcinoma outcomes. This table comes from immunoSEQ multiplex PCR, and its TCRdb copy is limited to in-frame clones, with some not included. The sample comprises under 15,000 clones, roughly 96% of which are singletons, and more than 0.8% rests with the top ten. Sample: tumor tissue from Merkel cell carcinoma. The receptors originated from a human donor with Merkel cell carcinoma.

The chain joins TRBV7-9 to TRBJ1-1; unclear D gene. The length of the CDR3 is 12 residues. Germline V gene data show CDR1 as SEHNR and CDR2 as FQNEAQ (reference sequence). V was shortened by 3 bases and J by 10 bases, with 12 bases between the two germline ends. The CDR3 region is CASSFPGRSAFF. CDR3 sequence (DNA): TGTGCCAGCAGCTTTCCGGGAAGGTCAGCTTTCTTT.

CDR3 residues: CASSDRFGGFDEAFF. The CDR3 DNA sequence: TGTGCCAGCAGTGACCGTTTCGGGGGCTTTGATGAAGCTTTCTTT. The chain has TRBV6-1 and TRBJ1-1; D perhaps matches TRBD1 (6 bases). The CDR3 loop spans 15 amino acids. CDR1 is MNHNS, CDR2 SASEGT, per germline. V was cut by 3 bases and J by 7 bases, with 18 bases left in between.

The rearrangement joins TRBV14 to TRBJ2-7; 8 bases agree with TRBD1. Looked up from germline, CDR1 is SGHDN and CDR2 is FVKESK. Trimming cost V 5 bases and J 4 bases; bases outside gene matches: 7. The CDR3 runs to 14 residues. The CDR3 sequence is CASSTTGAGYEQYF. CDR3 in DNA: TGTGCCAGCAGCACGACAGGGGCCGGTTACGAGCAGTACTTC.

This chain connects TRBV9 to TRBJ2-5, with 7 positions matching TRBD2. The V gene's germline CDR1 is SGDLS and CDR2 YYNGEE. CDR3 length: 14 amino acids. V shed 0 bases, J shed 4 bases, and the junction held 3 bases outside the gene matches. The CDR3 DNA is TGTGCCAGCAGCGTAGCTGGGGGGGGAGAGACCCAGTACTTC. It specifies CASSVAGGGETQYF.

The gene calls are TRBV7-8 and TRBJ2-5; the match to TRBD2 covers 11 bases. Germline V gene sequence: CDR1 SGHVS, CDR2 FQNEAQ. The V segment lost 3 bases and the J segment 10 bases; nucleotides outside the gene matches: 10. The CDR3 length is 15 residues. CDR3 region: CASSLRLAGGPRQYF. In DNA form, the CDR3 reads TGTGCCAGCAGCTTGCGCCTAGCGGGGGGCCCCCGCCAGTACTTC.

This chain links TRBV28 with TRBJ1-1; no clear D. Trimming cost V 5 bases and J 0 bases, with 10 bases left between them. The germline V gene has CDR1 MDHEN and CDR2 SYDVKM. This CDR3 has 14 residues. The CDR3 region has the DNA TGTGCCAGCAGTAGGCTTGGTATGAACACTGAAGCTTTCTTT. Protein product: CASSRLGMNTEAFF.

The chain is built from TRBV29-1 and TRBJ2-3, with 10 bases identical to TRBD2. Germline V CDR1 and CDR2: SQVTM, ANQGSEA. Trimming cost V 3 bases and J 3 bases; bases outside gene matches: 9. CDR3 length equals 16 residues. CDR3 in DNA: TGCAGCGTTGACGGCGGACGGACTAGCGGTACAGATACGCAGTATTTT. Translating gives CSVDGGRTSGTDTQYF.

V gene TRBV30 combines with J gene TRBJ1-1; D gene uncertain. CDR1 is GTSNPN and CDR2 is SVGIG in the germline V gene (reference sequence). Trimming cost V 2 bases and J 1 base, with 8 bases left between them. The CDR3 runs to 13 residues. The CDR3 nucleotides are TGTGCCTGGAGTCGGCAGAGGAACACTGAAGCTTTCTTT. It codes for CAWSRQRNTEAFF.

The chain has TRBV7-2 and TRBJ2-7, with TRBD1 matching 9 bases. J was trimmed by 2 bases and V by 3 bases; bases with no gene match: 5. Germline loops: CDR1 SGHTA, CDR2 FQGNSA. The CDR3 is made up of 15 amino acids. The CDR3 DNA sequence: TGTGCCAGCAGCTTCGCCAGGGACAGGGCCTACGAGCAGTACTTC. The encoded protein is CASSFARDRAYEQYF.

The chain uses TRBV18 and TRBJ1-5; 10 bases map to TRBD1. The CDR3 has 14 residues. Germline V gene sequence: CDR1 KGHSH, CDR2 LQKENI. Trimming cost V 3 bases and J 5 bases; bases outside gene matches: 1. CDR3 residues: CASSPDRGYQPQHF. CDR3 bases: TGTGCCAGCTCACCGGACAGGGGGTATCAGCCCCAGCATTTT.

This chain links TRBV18 with TRBJ2-2; D is possibly TRBD1 (6 bases). Trimming removed 1 base at V and 0 bases at J, with 6 bases between. Germline V CDR1 and CDR2: KGHSH, LQKENI. This CDR3 contains 15 residues. The CDR3 sequence: CASSPQGANTGELFF. CDR3 nucleotides: TGTGCCAGCTCACCACAGGGGGCGAACACCGGGGAGCTGTTTTTT.

The CDR3, as DNA: TGTGCCAGCAGTGGGCACAGGGATGCCGGGGAGCTGTTTTTT. It specifies CASSGHRDAGELFF. The chain employs TRBV6-1 and TRBJ2-2; possibly TRBD1 for D (6 bases). The length of the CDR3 is 14 residues. V shed 4 bases and J shed 6 bases, with 12 bases lying between them. The germline V gene has CDR1 MNHNS and CDR2 SASEGT.

This chain uses TRBV5-3 with TRBJ1-5; D gene uncertain. TRBV5-3 is an ORF for which the function is uncertain. Trimming removed 4 bases at V and 3 bases at J, with 11 bases between. CDR3 length equals 14 residues. DNA of the CDR3: TGTGCCAGAAGCCGTTCCCAAATCAATCAGCCCCAGCATTTT. Amino acids: CARSRSQINQPQHF.

The genes are TRBV6-1 and TRBJ2-7; D is unresolved. Germline V gene lookup returns CDR1 MNHNS and CDR2 SASEGT. V shed 7 bases and J shed 1 base, with 11 bases lying between them. The CDR3 totals 13 residues. The CDR3 DNA reads as TGTGCCAGCAAGGTGTCTCGTTCCTACGAGCAGTACTTC. Translation: CASKVSRSYEQYF.

Concerning this clone: One end of the junction does not line up with germline, which may come from a read error. The gene calls are TRBV7-9 and TRBJ1-2, with D tentatively TRBD1 (5 bases). This CDR3 comprises 14 residues. Per germline, CDR1 SEHNR and CDR2 FQNEAQ (reference sequence). For the CDR3, the DNA is TGTGCCAGCAGCCCCGGTAGGGGAGGATATGGCTATACCTTC. Residues: CASSPGRGGYGYTF. Together with reference TRBV7-9 and TRBJ1-2, the CDR3 gives the full variable domain: DTGVSQNPRHKITKRGQNVTFRCDPISEHNRLYWYRQTLGQGPEFLTYFQNEAQLEKSRLLSDRFSAERPKGSFSTLEIQRTEQGDSAMYLCASSPGRGGYGYTFGSGTRLTVV.

V and J are TRBV9 and TRBJ2-3, with D possibly matching TRBD1 (5 bases). CDR1 SGDLS and CDR2 YYNGEE come from the germline V gene. The CDR3 is 14 amino acids. V lost 0 bases to trimming and J lost 6 bases, with 11 bases between them. The CDR3 nucleotides read TGTGCCAGCAGCGTAGTAGGGGCCGCTGATACGCAGTATTTT. Protein: CASSVVGAADTQYF.

The chain carries TRBV19 and TRBJ2-5; no reliable D call. The J call may be incorrect, as the DNA end agrees better with TRBJ2-7. Germline assignment: CDR1 LNHDA and CDR2 SQIVND (reference sequence). CDR3 length: 13 residues. The CDR3 DNA reads TGTGCCAGTAGTTCGGTCGGAACCTACGAGCAGTACTTC. Translating it yields CASSSVGTYEQYF.

This clone occurred once. The chain is built from TRBV15 and TRBJ1-4; 7 nucleotides align to TRBD1. This CDR3 is 14 amino acids long. V gave up 1 base and J gave up 5 bases; unmatched junction bases: 1. The V gene's germline CDR1 is LNHNV and CDR2 YYDKDF (reference sequence). CDR3 region: CATSRGGGNEKLFF. Here the CDR3 DNA reads TGTGCCACCAGCAGAGGAGGGGGCAATGAAAAACTGTTTTTT.

The V call is TRBV30, the J call TRBJ2-1; tentative D call: TRBD2 (6 bases). The CDR3 is 15 residues long. The ends were cut back, 0 bases at V and 1 base at J, with 10 bases in the middle. From germline, CDR1 is GTSNPN and CDR2 SVGIG (reference sequence). This CDR3 reads CAWSVGLASYNEQFF. The DNA of the CDR3 is TGTGCCTGGAGTGTAGGGCTAGCGTCCTACAATGAGCAGTTCTTC. The full variable domain, rest sourced from reference TRBV30 and TRBJ2-1, is SQTIHQWPATLVQPVGSPLSLECTVEGTSNPNLYWYRQAAGRGLQLLFYSVGIGQISSEVPQNLSASRPQDRQFILSSKKLLLSDSGFYLCAWSVGLASYNEQFFGPGTRLTVL.

The chain joins TRBV5-1 to TRBJ2-6, with D perhaps matching TRBD1 (5 bases). V gave up 7 bases and J gave up 6 bases, with 17 bases separating them. This CDR3 spans 15 amino acids. Germline assignment: CDR1 SGHRS and CDR2 YFSETQ. The CDR3 sequence is CASGVGATEANVLTF. The CDR3, as DNA: TGCGCCAGCGGGGTTGGGGCTACTGAGGCCAACGTCCTGACTTTC.